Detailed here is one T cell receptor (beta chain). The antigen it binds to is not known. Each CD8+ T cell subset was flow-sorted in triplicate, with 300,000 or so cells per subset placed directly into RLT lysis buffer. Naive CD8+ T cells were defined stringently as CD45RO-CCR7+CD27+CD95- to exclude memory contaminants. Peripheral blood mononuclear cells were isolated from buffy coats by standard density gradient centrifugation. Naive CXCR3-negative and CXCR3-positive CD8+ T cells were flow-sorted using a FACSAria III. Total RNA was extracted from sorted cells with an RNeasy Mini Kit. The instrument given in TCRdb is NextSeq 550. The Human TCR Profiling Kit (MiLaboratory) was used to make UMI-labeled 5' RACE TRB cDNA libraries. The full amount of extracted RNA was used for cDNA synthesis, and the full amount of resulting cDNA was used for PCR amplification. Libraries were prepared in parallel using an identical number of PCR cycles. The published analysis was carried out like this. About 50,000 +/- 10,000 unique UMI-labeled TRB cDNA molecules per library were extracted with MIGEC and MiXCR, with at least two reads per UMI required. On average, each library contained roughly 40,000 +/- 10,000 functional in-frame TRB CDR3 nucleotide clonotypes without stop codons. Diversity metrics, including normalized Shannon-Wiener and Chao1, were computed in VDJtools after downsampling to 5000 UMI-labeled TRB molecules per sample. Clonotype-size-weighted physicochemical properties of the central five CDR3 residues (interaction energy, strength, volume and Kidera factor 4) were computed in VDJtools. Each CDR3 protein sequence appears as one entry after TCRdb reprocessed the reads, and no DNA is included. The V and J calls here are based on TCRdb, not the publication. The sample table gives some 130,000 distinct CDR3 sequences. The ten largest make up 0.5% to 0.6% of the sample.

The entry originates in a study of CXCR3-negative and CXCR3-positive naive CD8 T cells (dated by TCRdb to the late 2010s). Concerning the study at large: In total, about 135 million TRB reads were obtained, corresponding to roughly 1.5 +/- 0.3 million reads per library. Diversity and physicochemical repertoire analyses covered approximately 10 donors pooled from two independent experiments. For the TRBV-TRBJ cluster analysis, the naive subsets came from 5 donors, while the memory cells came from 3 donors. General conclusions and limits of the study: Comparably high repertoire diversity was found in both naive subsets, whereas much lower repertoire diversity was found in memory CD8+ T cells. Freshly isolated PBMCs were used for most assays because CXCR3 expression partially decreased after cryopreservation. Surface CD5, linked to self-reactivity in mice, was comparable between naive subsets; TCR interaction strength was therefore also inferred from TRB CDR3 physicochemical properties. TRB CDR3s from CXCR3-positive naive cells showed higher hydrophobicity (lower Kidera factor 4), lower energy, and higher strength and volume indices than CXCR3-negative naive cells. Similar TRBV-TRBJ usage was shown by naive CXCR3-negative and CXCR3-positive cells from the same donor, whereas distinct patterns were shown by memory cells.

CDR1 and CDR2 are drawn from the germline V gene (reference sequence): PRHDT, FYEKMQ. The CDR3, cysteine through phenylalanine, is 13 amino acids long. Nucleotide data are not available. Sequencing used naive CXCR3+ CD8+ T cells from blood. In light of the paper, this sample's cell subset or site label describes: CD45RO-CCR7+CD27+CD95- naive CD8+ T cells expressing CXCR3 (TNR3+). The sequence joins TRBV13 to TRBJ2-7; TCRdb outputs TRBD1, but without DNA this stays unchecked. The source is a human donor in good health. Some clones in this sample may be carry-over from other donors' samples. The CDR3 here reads CASSLEDSFEQYF. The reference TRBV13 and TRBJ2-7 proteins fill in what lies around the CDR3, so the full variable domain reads AAGVIQSPRHLIKEKRETATLKCYPIPRHDTVYWYQQGPGQDPQFLISFYEKMQSDKGSIPDRFSAQQFSDYHSELNMSSLELGDSALYFCASSLEDSFEQYFGPGTRLTVT.